The present entry profiles one T cell receptor beta chain with its context. Its antigen is still unknown. Given a far larger clone just one base away, this is likely a sequencing read error. Libraries of TCR beta came from iRepertoire HTBI primers plus Arm-PCR of CDR3 regions. Methods used by the authors: Throughout the samples, researchers identified around 65 TRBV and more than twelve TRBJ segments. TCRdb re-analysed the multiplex PCR reads in MiXCR, keeping a single row per CDR3 protein. TCRdb's processing, not the authors', yielded these V and J calls. Seen here are 430,000 or so distinct CDR3 sequences, about 21% observed once, and the top ten hold roughly an eighth. The time point: persistent/refractory GD, antithyroid drugs over 5 years with positive TRAb. Following extraction of RNA from PBMCs, that RNA was used to make the TCR library. The patients were enrolled through endocrinology in Xi'an, China.

The data belong to a study of regulatory T cells in long-lasting Graves disease. Study in general: Over 5 years on antithyroid drugs plus positive TSH receptor antibodies marked Graves' disease as persistent.

The germline gives CDR1 SGHVS, CDR2 FQNEAQ. Between the trimmed V and J ends, which lost 1 base and 3 bases, there was a span of 9 bases. The CDR3 consists of 15 residues. Study-wide points: TRBV28, TRBJ1-2 and TRBJ2-5 emerged as the favored segments in persistent disease.

The sample consisted of peripheral blood mononuclear cells (PBMCs), taken when the disease was refractory, from a patient treated with antithyroid drugs. The chain combines TRBV7-8 with TRBJ2-2; possible D gene TRBD1, 6 bases. This receptor was identified in a female donor with Graves disease. The CDR3 region is CASSLGTADTGELFF. CDR3 DNA: TGTGCCAGCAGCTTAGGGACAGCGGACACCGGGGAGCTGTTTTTT.